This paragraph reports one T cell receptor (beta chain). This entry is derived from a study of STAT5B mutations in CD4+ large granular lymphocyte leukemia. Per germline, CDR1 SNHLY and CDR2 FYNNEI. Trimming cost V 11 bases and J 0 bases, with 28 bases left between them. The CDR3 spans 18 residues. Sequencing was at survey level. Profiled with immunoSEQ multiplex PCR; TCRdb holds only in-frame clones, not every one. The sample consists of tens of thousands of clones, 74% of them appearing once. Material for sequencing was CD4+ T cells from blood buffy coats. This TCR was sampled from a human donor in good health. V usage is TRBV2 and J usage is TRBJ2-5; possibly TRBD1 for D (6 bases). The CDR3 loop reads CAGWGPYYVSSYQETQYF. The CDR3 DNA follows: TGTGCCGGTTGGGGGCCGTATTATGTTTCGAGCTACCAAGAGACCCAGTACTTC.